This passage covers 30 T cell receptor beta chains from one sample sequenced in a study of blood T cell repertoires in COVID-19. TCRdb's copy holds only in-frame clones and misses some; the assay was immunoSEQ multiplex PCR. Among 300,000 to 350,000 clones listed, approximately 88% were seen once. Material: PBMCs or T cells enriched from blood (not recorded which). Receptor source: a woman aged 18 to 35 who had recovered from COVID-19.

The chain recombines TRBV3-1 (or the pseudogene TRBV3-2) with TRBJ2-3; unclear D gene. This CDR3 spans 16 amino acids. The germline V and J ends were trimmed by 0 bases and 2 bases, with 12 bases remaining between them. In germline, CDR1 is LGHDT, CDR2 YNNKEL (reference sequence). The CDR3 here is CASSQDSGDFTDTQYF. CDR3 nucleotide sequence: TGTGCCAGCAGCCAAGACAGTGGAGACTTCACAGATACGCAGTATTTT.

This clone was observed a handful of times. The chain couples TRBV7-3 to TRBJ1-5; 7 bases agree with TRBD1. J gave up 3 bases and V 5 bases, and 4 bases lay outside the gene matches. Germline values: CDR1 SGHTA, CDR2 FQGTGA. This CDR3 region has 14 residues. The CDR3 region is CASSPTGPNQPQHF. CDR3 nucleotide sequence: TGTGCCAGCAGCCCGACAGGGCCCAATCAGCCCCAGCATTTT.

The chain couples TRBV14 to TRBJ2-7; 7 bases are a match to TRBD1. This CDR3 is built from 13 residues. V shed 7 bases and J 6 bases; nucleotides not matched to a gene: 9. Germline loops: CDR1 SGHDN, CDR2 FVKESK. The CDR3 DNA is TGTGCCAGCACTCCGGGACAGTGGGGCGAGCAGTACTTC. Translating gives CASTPGQWGEQYF.

This sequence joins TRBV19 and TRBJ1-5; TRBD1 aligns across 7 bases. The CDR3 runs to 15 residues. The germline CDR1 and CDR2 sequences are LNHDA and SQIVND (reference sequence). V dropped 5 bases and J dropped 1; count of bases not matched to a gene: 5. The chain's CDR3 is CASSSYRGSNQPQHF. The CDR3 coding sequence is TGTGCCAGTAGTTCTTACAGGGGCAGCAATCAGCCCCAGCATTTT.

V usage is TRBV14 and J usage is TRBJ2-3; 8 bases are shared with TRBD1. The V gene end was trimmed by 2 bases and the J gene end by 3 bases; junction bases not matched to a gene: 7. This CDR3 spans 16 amino acids. Per the germline V gene, CDR1 is SGHDN and CDR2 is FVKESK. The CDR3 sequence is CASSQSSHRGTDTQYF. The CDR3 DNA follows: TGTGCCAGCAGCCAATCTTCTCACAGGGGGACAGATACGCAGTATTTT.

The rearrangement uses TRBV18 and TRBJ2-1, with D possibly being TRBD1 (6 bases). V was trimmed by 4 bases and J by 7 bases, leaving 14 bases between them. This CDR3 is 14 amino acids long. The germline V gene encodes CDR1 KGHSH and CDR2 LQKENI. The CDR3 region has the DNA TGTGCCAGCTCACGGGGGCCGAGGTGGAATGAGCAGTTCTTC. The encoded protein is CASSRGPRWNEQFF.

The rearrangement joins TRBV11-3 to TRBJ2-5; D may be TRBD1 (5 bases). CDR3 length: 13 amino acids. Germline values: CDR1 SGHNT, CDR2 YENEEA. Trimming pared 2 bases from V and 4 bases from J, leaving 8 bases between. The CDR3 protein is CASSLLGAETQYF. The DNA of the CDR3 is TGTGCCAGCAGCTTACTAGGGGCAGAGACCCAGTACTTC.

This chain uses TRBV4-2 with TRBJ2-3, with no clear D. Germline V lookup: CDR1 LGHNA, CDR2 YNFKEQ. The CDR3 has 16 amino acids. Trimming pared 3 bases from V and 1 base from J, leaving 14 bases between. CDR3 bases: TGTGCCAGCAGCCAGTTATCGGGTCGGGGCACAGATACGCAGTATTTT. It yields the protein CASSQLSGRGTDTQYF.

The chain couples TRBV3-1 (or the pseudogene TRBV3-2) to TRBJ2-5; D unresolved. The CDR3 totals 12 residues. Per germline, CDR1 LGHDT and CDR2 YNNKEL (reference sequence). V lost 0 bases, J lost 5 bases, and 4 bases lay in between. CDR3 DNA sequence: TGTGCCAGCAGCCAAGACGTCGAGACCCAGTACTTC. Protein: CASSQDVETQYF.

The chain links TRBV4-3 to TRBJ2-3, with TRBD2 matching over 9 bases. The length of the CDR3 is 16 residues. In germline, CDR1 is LGHNA, CDR2 YSLEER. The ends lost 0 bases at V and 6 bases at J; junction bases unmatched: 7. CDR3 in DNA: TGCGCCAGCAGCCAAGAAATAGCGGGAGTGGGGGATACGCAGTATTTT. This gives the protein CASSQEIAGVGDTQYF.

The rearrangement uses TRBV28 and TRBJ1-2, with 8 bases identical to TRBD1. The CDR3 contains 17 residues. Trimming cost V 5 bases and J 2 bases; bases outside gene matches: 13. The germline V gene has CDR1 MDHEN and CDR2 SYDVKM. This CDR3 is CASSRFIRGRLNYGYTF. The CDR3 DNA reads TGTGCCAGCAGTAGGTTTATCAGGGGGCGCCTAAACTATGGCTACACCTTC.

About this clone: The same CDR3 is also encoded by other DNA sequences in this sample. The chain combines TRBV15 with TRBJ1-2; a weak D match, TRBD1 (5 bases). The V end was cut by 3 bases, the J end by 5 bases, with 10 bases between. Germline CDR1 reads LNHNV; CDR2 reads YYDKDF (reference sequence). CDR3 size: 13 residues. CDR3 protein: CATSRGTGYGYTF. The CDR3 DNA is TGTGCCACCAGCAGGGGAACAGGTTATGGCTACACCTTC.

V and J are TRBV19 and TRBJ1-2; D may be TRBD1 (5 bases). The CDR3 spans 13 residues. Trimming stripped 7 bases from V and 2 bases from J, with 11 bases between. The germline V gene encodes CDR1 LNHDA and CDR2 SQIVND (reference sequence). Written as DNA, the CDR3 is TGTGCCAGTAATCCGGACACCAACTATGGCTACACCTTC. Its protein is CASNPDTNYGYTF.

V is TRBV11-2 and J is TRBJ2-5, with 10 bases matching TRBD1. This CDR3 comprises 15 residues. CDR1 and CDR2 from the germline V gene are SGHAT and FQNNGV. The J segment lost 4 bases and the V segment lost 4 bases, leaving 6 bases of the junction unmatched. CDR3 nucleotides: TGTGCCAGCAGCTCGACAAGGGACAGGGGAGAGACCCAGTACTTC. Translated: CASSSTRDRGETQYF.

Written as DNA, the CDR3 is TGCGCCAGCAGCTTTACAGGGGGTGACACTGAAGCTTTCTTT. Amino acid sequence: CASSFTGGDTEAFF. V usage is TRBV5-1 and J usage is TRBJ1-1; 8 positions match TRBD1. Germline lookup yields CDR1 SGHRS and CDR2 YFSETQ. The CDR3 is 14 residues long. V trimming: 2 bases; J trimming: 3 bases; junction bases outside the gene matches: 3.

V and J are TRBV28 and TRBJ1-1; no clear D gene. V was cut by 10 bases and J by 3 bases, with 6 bases left in between. The CDR3 length is 10 residues. Germline assignment: CDR1 MDHEN and CDR2 SYDVKM. CDR3 sequence: CATHYTEAFF. CDR3 sequence (DNA): TGTGCCACCCACTACACTGAAGCTTTCTTT. Full variable domain (outside the CDR3, taken from reference TRBV28 and TRBJ1-1): DVKVTQSSRYLVKRTGEKVFLECVQDMDHENMFWYRQDPGLGLRLIYFSYDVKMKEKGDIPEGYSVSREKKERFSLILESASTNQTSMYLCATHYTEAFFGQGTRLTVV.

The V and J genes are TRBV7-9 and TRBJ1-2, with 7 positions matching TRBD1. The V and J ends lost 0 bases and 2 bases, in that order; junction bases with no gene match: 9. Germline V lookup: CDR1 SEHNR, CDR2 FQNEAQ (reference sequence). The CDR3 runs 17 residues. The CDR3 here is CASSLAGTASINYGYTF. The CDR3 region has the DNA TGTGCCAGCAGCTTAGCCGGGACAGCTTCTATCAACTATGGCTACACCTTC.

The genes are TRBV4-3 and TRBJ2-1; 8 bases match TRBD2. Germline V gene data show CDR1 as LGHNA and CDR2 as YSLEER. The CDR3 is made up of 13 amino acids. V lost 1 base to trimming and J lost 12 bases; unmatched junction nucleotides: 5. CDR3 DNA sequence: TGCGCCAGCAGCCAAGCGCGCGGGGGGCCGCAGTTCTTC. The encoded protein is CASSQARGGPQFF.

This chain uses TRBV5-1 with TRBJ2-5, with 9 positions matching TRBD2. Unmatched junction bases numbered 13, after V lost 3 bases and J lost 4 bases. Germline assignment: CDR1 SGHRS and CDR2 YFSETQ. CDR3 length equals 17 residues. DNA of the CDR3: TGCGCCAGCAGCTCCACAGTCTGGAGCGGGGGGAGAGAGACCCAGTACTTC. It translates to CASSSTVWSGGRETQYF.

V is TRBV7-9 and J is TRBJ1-2; no clear D. Between the trimmed V and J ends, which lost 1 base and 6 bases, there was a span of 3 bases. Germline CDR1 reads SEHNR; CDR2 reads FQNEAQ (reference sequence). This CDR3 comprises 11 residues. The chain's CDR3 is CASSLVDGYTF. DNA of the CDR3: TGTGCCAGCAGCTTAGTCGATGGCTACACCTTC.

This chain joins TRBV12-3 or TRBV12-4 and TRBJ1-2; 7 bases match TRBD1. J lost 3 bases, V lost 7 bases, and 2 bases had no gene match. The length of the CDR3 is 12 residues. CDR3 coding DNA: TGTGCCAGCAAAGGGGGCGACTATGGCTACACCTTC. Protein sequence: CASKGGDYGYTF.

This clone was seen only once. The chain recombines TRBV2 with TRBJ1-5, with TRBD1 identical over 7 bases. Germline CDR1 SNHLY, CDR2 FYNNEI. The CDR3 has 16 amino acids. The V segment lost 1 base and the J segment 4 bases; nucleotides outside the gene matches: 7. The CDR3 DNA reads as TGTGCCAGCAGTGAAGTCGTGGCAGGGGGTAATCAGCCCCAGCATTTT. Amino acid sequence: CASSEVVAGGNQPQHF.

The chain recombines TRBV7-9 with TRBJ2-5, with a possible D match to TRBD1 (6 bases). The germline V gene has CDR1 SEHNR and CDR2 FQNEAQ (reference sequence). This CDR3 has 16 residues. The V and J ends lost 5 bases and 1 base respectively, with 17 bases between them. CDR3: CASSQGTPMSQETQYF. The DNA of the CDR3 is TGTGCCAGCAGCCAGGGGACACCCATGTCCCAAGAGACCCAGTACTTC.

This chain uses TRBV20-1 with TRBJ2-3; TRBD1 matches at 9 bases. In germline, CDR1 is DFQATT, CDR2 SNEGSKA (reference sequence). Trimming took 3 bases from V and 2 from J; bases not matched to a gene: 6. CDR3 size: 15 residues. The CDR3 DNA reads TGCAGTGCTAGTCCTGGGACAGGGAACACAGATACGCAGTATTTT. It translates to CSASPGTGNTDTQYF.

V usage is TRBV7-3 and J usage is TRBJ2-3; 7 bases are a match to TRBD1. Looked up from germline, CDR1 is SGHTA and CDR2 is FQGTGA. Germline trimming cut 5 bases from V and 4 bases from J; bases unmatched to any gene: 12. The CDR3 covers 16 residues. CDR3 loop: CASSPRQGLGADTQYF. CDR3 nucleotide sequence: TGTGCCAGCAGCCCGCGACAGGGCTTGGGGGCAGATACGCAGTATTTT.

This chain connects TRBV15 to TRBJ1-2; D is uncertain. Trimming removed 0 bases from V and 6 bases from J, with 5 bases in between. Germline CDR1 LNHNV, CDR2 YYDKDF (reference sequence). The CDR3 covers 12 residues. The CDR3 loop is CATSRDTDGYTF. The CDR3 nucleotides are TGTGCCACCAGCAGAGACACAGATGGCTACACCTTC.

The chain couples TRBV2 to TRBJ1-2, with D hard to call. CDR3 length equals 12 residues. Trimming removed 8 bases from V and 7 bases from J, with 14 bases in between. CDR1 and CDR2 from the germline V gene are SNHLY and FYNNEI. CDR3 bases: TGTGCCAGCGTCCAAAAGGGAGTTGGCTACACCTTC. Its protein product is CASVQKGVGYTF.

The gene calls are TRBV19 and TRBJ2-1; D is possibly TRBD2 (5 bases). The CDR3 covers 13 residues. V was pared by 2 bases and J by 10 bases, with 12 bases between. Germline CDR1 is LNHDA and CDR2 is SQIVND (reference sequence). For the CDR3, the DNA is TGTGCCAGTAGTATAAGGGCTAGCTGGGAGCAGTTCTTC. Amino acid sequence: CASSIRASWEQFF.

The chain uses TRBV7-2 and TRBJ1-6; 7 bases are a match to TRBD1. The V gene's germline CDR1 is SGHTA and CDR2 FQGNSA. After removal of 5 bases from V and 8 bases from J, the junction contained 6 bases not matched to a gene. The CDR3 is made up of 14 amino acids. The CDR3: CASSPDRAYSPLHF. CDR3 sequence (DNA): TGTGCCAGCAGCCCCGACAGGGCATATTCACCCCTCCACTTT.

The chain combines TRBV5-1 with TRBJ2-3; 7 bases align to TRBD1. V lost 2 bases and J lost 0; bases outside the gene matches: 3. Germline CDR1 and CDR2: SGHRS and YFSETQ. The CDR3 totals 15 residues. Here the CDR3 DNA reads TGCGCCAGCAGCTTCTTGGACAGGAGCACAGATACGCAGTATTTT. Translation: CASSFLDRSTDTQYF.